This is a list of T cell receptor beta chains from one sample in a study of CD8 T cells in ankylosing spondylitis. One entry per CDR3 protein, called by TCRdb with MiXCR from the 5' RACE reads. The sample has approximately 540,000 distinct CDR3 sequences, over 9.5% seen once. The sequencing input was blood, either unsorted or a sorted T cell fraction (not recorded which). The receptors originated from a male donor with ankylosing spondylitis. Each CDR3 is given with its conserved first and last residue. Each record gives: D gene, clone size, J gene, V gene, CDR3 DNA, CDR3 protein. The D gene is left open where the match is weak. The listing skips clone size in some rows; elsewhere it reads once, few, many or a size class.

>NA|NA|TRBJ1-1|TRBV20-1
TGCAGTGCTAGCGCGCCGGTGAACACTGAAGCTTTCTTT
CSASAPVNTEAFF
>NA|NA|TRBJ2-5|TRBV5-4
TGTGCCAGCAGTAAAACAGGCGTCCAAGAGACCCAGTACTTC
CASSKTGVQETQYF
>NA|NA|TRBJ2-1|TRBV24-1
TGTGCCACCAGTGATTTGACAGGCGACTACAATGAGCAGTTCTTC
CATSDLTGDYNEQFF
>TRBD1|NA|TRBJ2-1|TRBV7-2
TGTGCCAGCAGCTTAGCCCGTTGGACAGGGATTCAGTTCTTC
CASSLARWTGIQFF
>NA|few|TRBJ2-2|TRBV12-3/TRBV12-4
TGTGCCAGCAGTTTCTTCCCAGGGGGGACCGGGGAGCTGTTTTTT
CASSFFPGGTGELFF
>NA|many|TRBJ2-1|TRBV5-6
TGTGCCAGCAGCCTAAATGATGAGCAGTTCTTC
CASSLNDEQFF
>TRBD1|many|TRBJ1-5|TRBV12-3/TRBV12-4
TGTGCCAGCAGTCCGACAGGGTTGGGCAATCAGCCCCAGCATTTT
CASSPTGLGNQPQHF
>NA|few|TRBJ1-5|TRBV7-2
TGTGCCAGCAGCTTAGGGTCTGGGAGGGTGCCGCAGCCCCAGCATTTT
CASSLGSGRVPQPQHF
>TRBD2|NA|TRBJ2-1|TRBV6-5
TGTGCCAGCAGTTTCGGGACTAGCGTTCTTGGTGAGCAGTTCTTC
CASSFGTSVLGEQFF
>NA|few|TRBJ1-3|TRBV7-9
TGTGCCAGCAGCCCCCGGACAGCCTATTTTGGAAACACCATATATTTT
CASSPRTAYFGNTIYF
>NA|few|TRBJ2-1|TRBV29-1
TGCAGCGTTGAACAGCGAGTAGTACGTGGTGAGCAGTTCTTC
CSVEQRVVRGEQFF
>TRBD1|NA|TRBJ2-6|TRBV5-1
TGCGCCAGCAGGAGGACAGGGGATGGGGCCAACGTCCTGACTTTC
CASRRTGDGANVLTF
>NA|few|TRBJ2-3|TRBV7-9
TGTGCCAGCAGCTTTATGGCGGAGGCAGATACGCAGTATTTT
CASSFMAEADTQYF
>TRBD1|many|TRBJ1-2|TRBV12-3/TRBV12-4
TGTGCCAGCAGTCAGGGGGTCTATGGCTACACCTTC
CASSQGVYGYTF
>NA|NA|TRBJ2-3|TRBV19
TGTGCCAGTAGAGACCGGGGCTCGACCACAGATACGCAGTATTTT
CASRDRGSTTDTQYF
>NA|NA|TRBJ2-5|TRBV20-1
TGCAGTGCTAGAGATCAGGCCGGGAGTCAGACCCAGTACTTC
CSARDQAGSQTQYF
>NA|NA|TRBJ1-2|TRBV5-1
TGCGCCAGCAGCTTGGATCTGGGGGCAGACTATGGCTACACCTTC
CASSLDLGADYGYTF
>NA|few|TRBJ1-6|TRBV20-1
TGCAGTGCCAGGACAGCCGAGCACAATAATTCACCCCTCCACTTT
CSARTAEHNNSPLHF
>NA|NA|TRBJ1-1|TRBV29-1
TGCAGCGTTCAGGAGAACACTGAAGCTTTCTTT
CSVQENTEAFF
>TRBD2|many|TRBJ2-1|TRBV6-1
TGTGCCAGCAGTCTAGCGGGAGGGTACGGTGAGCAGTTCTTC
CASSLAGGYGEQFF
>NA|few|TRBJ2-2|TRBV5-1
TGCGCCAGCAGCTTGATTGCTGTAGGGTTGGACCTCACCGGGGAGCTGTTTTTT
CASSLIAVGLDLTGELFF
>NA|NA|TRBJ1-3|TRBV9
TGTGCCAGCACCCCGGCAGGCCCCGTACTTGGAAACACCATATATTTT
CASTPAGPVLGNTIYF
>TRBD2|many|TRBJ2-3|TRBV7-2
TGTGCCAGCAGCTTTTCTAGCGGCCACACAGATACGCAGTATTTT
CASSFSSGHTDTQYF
>NA|few|TRBJ1-6|TRBV3-1
TGTGCCAGCAGCAGTTATGGTGGCGCAGCGGGGGATTCACCCCTCCACTTT
CASSSYGGAAGDSPLHF
>TRBD2|NA|TRBJ2-1|TRBV5-1
TGCGCCAGCAGCTTGAGTAGCGGGAGTACTGAGCAGTTCTTC
CASSLSSGSTEQFF
>NA|few|TRBJ1-1|TRBV2
TGTGCCAGCAGCCCCTTCCAGAACACTGAAGCTTTCTTT
CASSPFQNTEAFF
>NA|many|TRBJ1-6|TRBV2
TGTGCCAGCAGTGAATCCAGAACAGATAATTCACCCCTCCACTTT
CASSESRTDNSPLHF
>NA|many|TRBJ1-1|TRBV7-9
TGTGCCAGCAGCTTAGCGCCAGGGCGGGGGAACACTGAAGCTTTCTTT
CASSLAPGRGNTEAFF
>TRBD2|few|TRBJ2-1|TRBV12-3/TRBV12-4
TGTGCCAGCAGCCCAGCTTTGGGGGGGTTAAATGAGCAGTTCTTC
CASSPALGGLNEQFF
>NA|NA|TRBJ1-2|TRBV29-1
TGCAGCGGCGTGGGGGATGGGGGCTATGGCTACACCTTC
CSGVGDGGYGYTF
>NA|few|TRBJ1-2|TRBV12-3/TRBV12-4
TGTGCCAGCAGTCAGACAGCTAACTATGGCTACACCTTC
CASSQTANYGYTF
>TRBD2|few|TRBJ2-1|TRBV4-1
TGCGCCAGCAGCCAAGCCCCGGGACTAGCGGGAGAGGATGAGCAGTTCTTC
CASSQAPGLAGEDEQFF
>TRBD2|NA|TRBJ2-1|TRBV7-9
TGTGCCAGCAGCTTACCGACTAGCGGGAGGGGCTACAATGAGCAGTTCTTC
CASSLPTSGRGYNEQFF
>TRBD2|few|TRBJ2-2|TRBV11-3
TGTGCCAGCAGCATGGGACTAGCGGGAGTCACCGGGGAGCTGTTTTTT
CASSMGLAGVTGELFF
>NA|NA|TRBJ1-2|TRBV20-1
TGCAGTGCTGCGAGGACAGCCCATGGGATAGGCTATGGCTACACCTTC
CSAARTAHGIGYGYTF
>NA|NA|TRBJ1-4|TRBV20-1
TGCAGTGCTTTCCGAGGGGGGTTTCTCGAAAAACTGTTTTTT
CSAFRGGFLEKLFF
>TRBD2|NA|TRBJ2-3|TRBV7-6
TGTGCCAGCAGCTTAGAAATTGCGGGAGGGGAAGATACGCAGTATTTT
CASSLEIAGGEDTQYF
>TRBD2|many|TRBJ2-5|TRBV5-1
TGCGCCAGCGGAATTGGGACTAGCGCTCAAGAGACCCAGTACTTC
CASGIGTSAQETQYF
>TRBD1|few|TRBJ2-3|TRBV29-1
TGCAGCGTGACCCCTCGGGCGGACAGGGGAACAGATACGCAGTATTTT
CSVTPRADRGTDTQYF
>TRBD1|few|TRBJ2-7|TRBV9
TGTGCCAGCAGCGCGTCTTGGACAGGGGACGAGCAGTACTTC
CASSASWTGDEQYF
>NA|NA|TRBJ1-1|TRBV6-1
TGTGCCGGAGCGAGCTTGCTCCGGAGTACTGAAGCTTTCTTT
CAGASLLRSTEAFF
>NA|few|TRBJ2-3|TRBV20-1
TGCAGTGCTAGACACCCAAGGGTGACAGATACGCAGTATTTT
CSARHPRVTDTQYF
>TRBD2|few|TRBJ2-2|TRBV5-1
TGCGCCAGCAGCCTAGCGGGGATGAACACCGGGGAGCTGTTTTTT
CASSLAGMNTGELFF
>NA|few|TRBJ2-3|TRBV19
TGTGCCAGTCAACCCGCCGGGACATCCGCCACAGATACGCAGTATTTT
CASQPAGTSATDTQYF
>NA|few|TRBJ1-5|TRBV12-3/TRBV12-4
TGTGCCAGCAGTTTTGCAGGGGCAGTCAATCAGCCCCAGCATTTT
CASSFAGAVNQPQHF
>TRBD1|NA|TRBJ1-4|TRBV12-3/TRBV12-4
TGTACCAGCAGTCCGGGACAGGGGGTATTCTTGGCTAATGAAAAACTGTTTTTT
CTSSPGQGVFLANEKLFF
>NA|many|TRBJ1-2|TRBV25-1
TGTGCCTCCTCACCGCAGGGCAACTATGGCTACACCTTC
CASSPQGNYGYTF
>NA|NA|TRBJ1-5|TRBV20-1
TGCAGTGCTAGTTTCCTATATAGCAATCAGCCCCAGCATTTT
CSASFLYSNQPQHF
>NA|few|TRBJ2-1|TRBV20-1
TGCAGTGCTAGGGGCTGGGGCGGCAAGTTCTACAATGAGCAGTTCTTC
CSARGWGGKFYNEQFF
>NA|NA|TRBJ2-3|TRBV10-3
TGTGCCATCAGTGAGGGAGATATCACAGATACGCAGTATTTT
CAISEGDITDTQYF
>NA|NA|TRBJ1-5|TRBV2
TGTGCCAGCAGTGAGGGAACCTTAACAGCTGGTCAGCCCCAGCATTTT
CASSEGTLTAGQPQHF
>TRBD1|few|TRBJ1-5|TRBV7-2
TGTGCCAGCAGGGGACAGTCCGATCAGCCCCAGCATTTT
CASRGQSDQPQHF